These 29 T cell receptor beta chains were sequenced from one sample in a study of T cell responses to AZD1222 COVID-19 vaccine. Here immunoSEQ multiplex PCR was the method, and the copy in TCRdb shows in-frame clones only, minus some. Here the sample spans around 130,000 clones, about 93% being singletons. The sequencing used peripheral blood, collected on day 0 of AZD1222 vaccination. These receptors all stem from an adult in good health.

This rearrangement joins TRBV18 to TRBJ2-2; perhaps TRBD2 as D (6 bases). Germline values: CDR1 KGHSH, CDR2 LQKENI. Deletions cut 5 bases from V and 4 bases from J, with 17 bases between. The CDR3 contains 16 residues. The CDR3 sequence: CASSGSSSGPTGELFF. The CDR3 nucleotides are TGTGCCAGCTCAGGGTCTTCGAGCGGGCCCACCGGGGAGCTGTTTTTT.

The rearrangement uses TRBV5-4 and TRBJ2-2; tentatively, D is TRBD1 (5 bases). V was trimmed by 1 base and J by 4 bases, leaving 8 bases between them. Germline values: CDR1 SGHNT, CDR2 YYREEE (reference sequence). CDR3 length equals 14 residues. The CDR3 is CASSLQGGTGELFF. Written as DNA, the CDR3 is TGTGCCAGCAGCTTGCAGGGCGGCACCGGGGAGCTGTTTTTT.

The V call is TRBV6-4, the J call TRBJ1-1; D is undetermined. CDR1 and CDR2 (germline): MRHNA, SNTAGT. Trimming took off 6 bases at V and 0 bases at J, with 8 bases between the two ends. The CDR3 runs to 13 residues. CDR3 sequence reads: CASRSGVNTEAFF. The CDR3 DNA is TGTGCCAGCAGATCCGGCGTGAACACTGAAGCTTTCTTT.

The chain joins TRBV27 to TRBJ2-7, with 8 positions matching TRBD2. Losses at the gene ends were 2 bases for V and 6 bases for J; bases not matched to a gene: 6. The germline V gene encodes CDR1 MNHEY and CDR2 SMNVEV (reference sequence). The CDR3 covers 14 residues. CDR3 residues: CASSLTGGVSEQYF. In nucleotides, the CDR3 is TGTGCCAGCAGTTTAACGGGGGGGGTATCCGAGCAGTACTTC.

The gene calls are TRBV7-2 and TRBJ2-1; D possibly corresponds to TRBD2 (6 bases). V shed 5 bases and J shed 4 bases, with 24 bases lying between them. The CDR3 consists of 18 residues. The germline gives CDR1 SGHTA, CDR2 FQGNSA. DNA for the CDR3: TGTGCCAGCAGCCTCGACACCGGCCTGAGGGAGGTATACAATGAGCAGTTCTTC. As protein: CASSLDTGLREVYNEQFF.

V is TRBV4-1 and J is TRBJ2-5; D is ambiguous. CDR3 length: 16 amino acids. Germline V lookup: CDR1 MGHRA, CDR2 YSYEKL. The V gene lost 0 bases and the J gene lost 4 bases, with 15 bases spanning the gap. In DNA form, the CDR3 reads TGCGCCAGCAGCCAAGAAGGACGTGGGTCAGGAGAGACCCAGTACTTC. Protein sequence: CASSQEGRGSGETQYF.

The rearrangement links TRBV9 to TRBJ2-7; TRBD2 matches at 14 bases. Germline CDR1 SGDLS, CDR2 YYNGEE. This CDR3 comprises 19 residues. V lost 0 bases and J lost 2; bases outside the gene matches: 10. CDR3: CASSVVGGLAGAPPYEQYF. CDR3 nucleotides: TGTGCCAGCAGCGTAGTGGGGGGACTAGCGGGAGCCCCACCCTACGAGCAGTACTTC.

This chain connects TRBV4-1 to TRBJ1-2; D gene ambiguous. V lost 6 bases to trimming and J lost 2 bases, with 10 bases between them. The V gene's germline CDR1 is MGHRA and CDR2 YSYEKL. The CDR3 has 13 amino acids. CDR3 nucleotides: TGCGCCAGCAGGGGCGGTAGGAACTATGGCTACACCTTC. It encodes CASRGGRNYGYTF.

The chain carries TRBV15 and TRBJ1-1, with TRBD1 matching 12 bases. J was trimmed by 10 bases and V by 3 bases; bases with no gene match: 3. This CDR3 comprises 13 residues. Germline loops: CDR1 LNHNV, CDR2 YYDKDF (reference sequence). The CDR3 reads CATSSGTGGTAFF. The CDR3 DNA sequence: TGTGCCACCAGCAGTGGGACAGGGGGCACAGCTTTCTTT.

A single count supports this clone. The chain is built from TRBV25-1 and TRBJ2-1; a weak D match, TRBD2 (6 bases). Germline lookup yields CDR1 MGHDK and CDR2 SYGVNS. Between the trimmed V and J ends, which lost 8 bases and 9 bases, there was a span of 11 bases. This CDR3 has 11 amino acids. CDR3 amino acids: CASGTSSEQFF. CDR3 nucleotide sequence: TGTGCCAGCGGGACTTCCAGTGAGCAGTTCTTC. Based on the CDR3 plus reference TRBV25-1 and TRBJ2-1, the full variable domain is EADIYQTPRYLVIGTGKKITLECSQTMGHDKMYWYQQDPGMELHLIHYSYGVNSTEKGDLSSESTVSRIRTEHFPLTLESARPSHTSQYLCASGTSSEQFFGPGTRLTVL.

J is TRBJ2-7 and V is TRBV4-1; 9 positions match TRBD1. V shed 5 bases and J 4 bases; nucleotides not matched to a gene: 6. The germline CDR1 and CDR2 sequences are MGHRA and YSYEKL. This CDR3 region has 14 residues. The CDR3 DNA reads TGCGCCAGCAGCACACGGACAGGGGCATACGAGCAGTACTTC. It is translated as CASSTRTGAYEQYF.

The chain carries TRBV6-2 or TRBV6-3 and TRBJ2-1; D ambiguous. The CDR3 consists of 16 residues. CDR1 is MNHEY and CDR2 is SVGEGT in the germline V gene. V shed 2 bases and J shed 5 bases, with 16 bases lying between them. CDR3 DNA sequence: TGTGCCAGCAGTTACCCCGACTTAGTCGCGGACAATGAGCAGTTCTTC. This encodes CASSYPDLVADNEQFF.

The chain combines TRBV5-1 with TRBJ1-3, with 10 positions matching TRBD1. Looked up from germline, CDR1 is SGHRS and CDR2 is YFSETQ. Trimming cost V 4 bases and J 1 base; bases outside gene matches: 11. The CDR3 extends over 18 amino acids. In nucleotides, the CDR3 is TGCGCCAGCAGCCCATTCCCGGGACAGGGGAGGTCTGGAAACACCATATATTTT. It translates to CASSPFPGQGRSGNTIYF.

This chain links TRBV6-2 or TRBV6-3 with TRBJ1-1; no clear D. The CDR3 covers 17 residues. The V end lost 5 bases, the J end lost 6 bases, and 25 bases lay between the germline ends. The germline V gene encodes CDR1 MNHEY and CDR2 SVGEGT. The CDR3 loop reads CASSPVPKIDKAPEAFF. In DNA, the CDR3 is TGTGCCAGCAGTCCGGTCCCGAAAATAGACAAAGCCCCTGAAGCTTTCTTT.

This clone appeared a single time. The chain couples TRBV5-6 to TRBJ1-4; D is unresolved. This CDR3 is 14 amino acids long. Germline V CDR1 and CDR2: SGHDT, YYEEEE. Trimming shortened V by 4 bases and J by 2 bases, and 9 bases separated the two germline ends. CDR3 loop: CASSLGGTNEKLFF. For the CDR3, the DNA is TGTGCCAGCAGCCTAGGAGGGACTAATGAAAAACTGTTTTTT. Combining the CDR3 with reference TRBV5-6 and TRBJ1-4 gives the whole variable domain DAGVTQSPTHLIKTRGQQVTLRCSPKSGHDTVSWYQQALGQGPQFIFQYYEEEERQRGNFPDRFSGHQFPNYSSELNVNALLLGDSALYLCASSLGGTNEKLFFGSGTQLSVL.

The rearrangement joins TRBV6-5 to TRBJ2-7, with D hard to call. The CDR3 has 13 residues. Germline-derived CDR1 and CDR2 are MNHEY and SVGAGI. The ends were cut back, 5 bases at V and 1 base at J, with 9 bases in the middle. In nucleotides, the CDR3 is TGTGCCAGCAGTCGGGCCGGATCCTACGAGCAGTACTTC. Its protein is CASSRAGSYEQYF.

The rearrangement links TRBV6-5 to TRBJ1-2; TRBD1 might be the D (6 bases). Trimming took 6 bases from V and 5 from J, leaving 13 bases between them. Germline V gene sequence: CDR1 MNHEY, CDR2 SVGAGI. CDR3 length: 13 amino acids. For the CDR3, the DNA is TGTGCCAGCAGAAGCACAGGGTCTTATGGCTACACCTTC. This encodes CASRSTGSYGYTF.

The DNA for the CDR3 is TGTGCCACCCGCCCCATGGGGATTAACTATGGCTACACCTTC. Protein product: CATRPMGINYGYTF. The chain recombines TRBV27 with TRBJ1-2, with D uncertain. This CDR3 is built from 14 residues. The ends were cut back, 10 bases at V and 1 base at J, with 16 bases in the middle. The V gene's germline CDR1 is MNHEY and CDR2 SMNVEV (reference sequence).

This chain links TRBV21-1 with TRBJ2-2; the DNA was not compared with TRBD2, the D call given in the table. TRBV21-1 is noted as a pseudogene. The CDR3 totals 18 residues. The CDR3 spells CASSKWEASGMDTGELFF. DNA for the CDR3: TGTGCCAGCAGCAAGTGGGAGGCTAGCGGGATGGACACCGGGGAGCTGTTTTTT.

The chain combines TRBV6-2 or TRBV6-3 with TRBJ2-7; 7 bases are a match to TRBD1. The V and J ends lost 2 bases and 6 bases, in that order; junction bases with no gene match: 19. Looked up from germline, CDR1 is MNHEY and CDR2 is SVGEGT. The length of the CDR3 is 18 residues. CDR3 residues: CASSYGAFILGTDSEQYF. The CDR3 nucleotides read TGTGCCAGCAGTTACGGGGCATTTATCTTAGGGACAGACTCCGAGCAGTACTTC.

This chain uses TRBV6-5 with TRBJ1-2, with D unclear. Trimming pared 7 bases from V and 8 bases from J, leaving 17 bases between. Germline CDR1 and CDR2: MNHEY and SVGAGI. The CDR3 runs to 13 residues. In DNA form, the CDR3 reads TGTGCCAGCACAGACCCCCTAAGTGGGGGCTACACCTTC. This gives the protein CASTDPLSGGYTF.

The rearrangement joins TRBV18 to TRBJ1-2; D not resolved. Trimming pared 3 bases from V and 3 bases from J, leaving 8 bases between. The CDR3 loop spans 13 amino acids. CDR1 is KGHSH and CDR2 is LQKENI in the germline V gene. CDR3 in amino acids: CASSPVLDYGYTF. For the CDR3, the DNA is TGTGCCAGCTCACCGGTATTGGACTATGGCTACACCTTC.

Only one count was recorded for this clone. The rearrangement links TRBV28 to TRBJ1-1; no definite D call. Germline values: CDR1 MDHEN, CDR2 SYDVKM. The CDR3 is made up of 16 amino acids. V was pared by 4 bases and J by 0 bases, with 15 bases between. The CDR3 nucleotides read TGTGCCAGCAGTTCCCCCCCAATTCTCATGAACACTGAAGCTTTCTTT. The encoded protein is CASSSPPILMNTEAFF.

The V gene is TRBV5-4, the J gene TRBJ2-2; D is perhaps TRBD1 (6 bases). The CDR3 spans 16 residues. V shed 4 bases and J shed 2 bases, with 15 bases lying between them. Germline V lookup: CDR1 SGHNT, CDR2 YYREEE (reference sequence). CDR3: CASSHGTTSNTGELFF. The CDR3 region has the DNA TGTGCCAGCAGCCACGGGACAACTTCTAACACCGGGGAGCTGTTTTTT.

V usage is TRBV19 and J usage is TRBJ1-1; D is undetermined. The CDR3 has 14 amino acids. V was trimmed by 0 bases and J by 8 bases, leaving 13 bases between them. Germline CDR1 is LNHDA and CDR2 is SQIVND (reference sequence). The CDR3 sequence: CASSIDHQEVEAFF. The CDR3 DNA is TGTGCCAGTAGTATAGATCACCAGGAGGTGGAAGCTTTCTTT.

The CDR3: CASSPHTLVERRWDEQYF. The DNA of the CDR3 is TGTGCCAGCAGCCCACATACCTTAGTGGAGCGGCGGTGGGACGAGCAGTACTTC. This sequence joins TRBV27 and TRBJ2-7; D is possibly TRBD2 (5 bases). Germline CDR1 is MNHEY and CDR2 is SMNVEV (reference sequence). The germline V and J ends were trimmed by 6 bases and 5 bases, with 29 bases remaining between them. The CDR3 extends over 18 amino acids.

The CDR3 is CSVEERQGARDAFF. The CDR3 DNA follows: TGCAGCGTTGAAGAAAGACAGGGGGCTAGGGACGCTTTCTTT. The J gene is TRBJ1-1, the V gene TRBV29-1, with 10 bases matching TRBD1. The CDR3 length is 14 residues. Germline trimming cut 0 bases from V and 11 bases from J; bases unmatched to any gene: 9. Germline V gives CDR1 SQVTM, CDR2 ANQGSEA.

Within the sample, this clone is medium-sized. The V gene is TRBV6-1, the J gene TRBJ1-2; no clear D gene. The V and J ends lost 1 base and 2 bases respectively, with 14 bases between them. The CDR3 totals 16 residues. The germline CDR1 and CDR2 sequences are MNHNS and SASEGT. The DNA of the CDR3 is TGTGCCAGCAGTGAAGGAGAGACACTCTGGAACTATGGCTACACCTTC. Amino acids: CASSEGETLWNYGYTF.

The chain couples TRBV20-1 to TRBJ2-3; 8 positions match TRBD2. The length of the CDR3 is 16 residues. Germline lookup yields CDR1 DFQATT and CDR2 SNEGSKA (reference sequence). Trimming at V came to 3 bases and at J to 3 bases, leaving 11 bases not matched to a gene. The CDR3 here is CSASRSSGFWTDTQYF. As DNA, the CDR3 is TGCAGTGCTAGTCGGTCTAGCGGGTTCTGGACAGATACGCAGTATTTT.